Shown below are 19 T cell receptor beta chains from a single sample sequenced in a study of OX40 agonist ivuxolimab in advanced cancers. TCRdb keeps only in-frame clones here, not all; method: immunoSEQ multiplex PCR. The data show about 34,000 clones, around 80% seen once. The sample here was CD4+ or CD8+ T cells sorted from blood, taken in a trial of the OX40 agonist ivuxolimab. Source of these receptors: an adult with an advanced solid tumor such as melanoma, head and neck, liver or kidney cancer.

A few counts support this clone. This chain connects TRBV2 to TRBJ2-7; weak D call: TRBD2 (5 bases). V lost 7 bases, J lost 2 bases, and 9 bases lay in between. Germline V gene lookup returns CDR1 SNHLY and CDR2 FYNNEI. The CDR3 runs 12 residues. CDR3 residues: CASNGEPYEQYF. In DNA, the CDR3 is TGTGCCAGCAACGGGGAACCCTACGAGCAGTACTTC.

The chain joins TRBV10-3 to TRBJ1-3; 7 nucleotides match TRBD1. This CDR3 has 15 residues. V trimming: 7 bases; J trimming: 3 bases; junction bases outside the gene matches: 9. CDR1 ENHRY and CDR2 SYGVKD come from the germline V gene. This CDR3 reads CAITPYTGVGNTIYF. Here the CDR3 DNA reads TGTGCCATCACCCCTTATACAGGGGTTGGAAACACCATATATTTT.

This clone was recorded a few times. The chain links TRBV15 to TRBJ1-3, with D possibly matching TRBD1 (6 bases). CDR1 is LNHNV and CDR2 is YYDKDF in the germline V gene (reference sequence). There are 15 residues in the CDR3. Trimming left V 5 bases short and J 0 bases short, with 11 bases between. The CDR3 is CATSVGTSSGNTIYF. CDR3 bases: TGTGCCACCAGCGTAGGGACAAGCTCTGGAAACACCATATATTTT.

Written as DNA, the CDR3 is TGCGCCAGCAGCCATCCGAAAAACAGGGGGCTTATTCCTGAAGCTTTCTTT. Its translation is CASSHPKNRGLIPEAFF. This rearrangement joins TRBV4-1 to TRBJ1-1; 9 bases align to TRBD1. The V gene's germline CDR1 is MGHRA and CDR2 YSYEKL. V was clipped by 3 bases and J by 6 bases; unmatched bases: 14. The CDR3 extends over 17 amino acids.

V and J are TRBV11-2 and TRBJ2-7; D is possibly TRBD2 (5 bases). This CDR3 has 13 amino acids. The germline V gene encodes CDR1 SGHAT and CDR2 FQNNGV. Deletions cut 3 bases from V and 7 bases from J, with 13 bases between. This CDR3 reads CASSFEGLGEQYF. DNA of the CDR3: TGTGCCAGCAGCTTTGAGGGATTGGGGGAGCAGTACTTC.

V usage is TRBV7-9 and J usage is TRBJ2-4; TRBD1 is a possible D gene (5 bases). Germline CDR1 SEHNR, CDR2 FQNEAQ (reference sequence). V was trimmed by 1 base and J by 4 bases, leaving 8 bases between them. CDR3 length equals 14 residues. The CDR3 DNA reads TGTGCCAGCAGCTTAGTACCAGGGAAAAACATTCAGTACTTC. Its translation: CASSLVPGKNIQYF.

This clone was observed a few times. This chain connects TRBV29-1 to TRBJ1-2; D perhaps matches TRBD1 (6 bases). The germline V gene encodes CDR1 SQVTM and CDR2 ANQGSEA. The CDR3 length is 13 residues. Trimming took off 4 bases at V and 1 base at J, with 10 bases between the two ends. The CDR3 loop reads CSVGTGNNYGYTF. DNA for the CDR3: TGCAGCGTTGGTACAGGGAATAACTATGGCTACACCTTC. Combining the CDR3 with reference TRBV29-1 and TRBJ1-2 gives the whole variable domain SAVISQKPSRDICQRGTSLTIQCQVDSQVTMMFWYRQQPGQSLTLIATANQGSEATYESGFVIDKFPISRPNLTFSTLTVSNMSPEDSSIYLCSVGTGNNYGYTFGSGTRLTVV.

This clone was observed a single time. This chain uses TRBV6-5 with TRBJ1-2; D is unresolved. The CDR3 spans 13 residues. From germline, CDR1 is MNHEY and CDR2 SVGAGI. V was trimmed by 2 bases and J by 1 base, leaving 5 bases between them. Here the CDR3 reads CASSYLNNYGYTF. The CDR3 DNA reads TGTGCCAGCAGTTACCTTAATAACTATGGCTACACCTTC.

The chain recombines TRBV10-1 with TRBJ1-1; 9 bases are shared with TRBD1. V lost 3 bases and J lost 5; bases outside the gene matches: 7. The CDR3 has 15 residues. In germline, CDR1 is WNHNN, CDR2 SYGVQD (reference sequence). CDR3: CASSEEQGARTEAFF. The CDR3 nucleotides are TGCGCCAGCAGTGAAGAACAGGGGGCGAGGACTGAAGCTTTCTTT.

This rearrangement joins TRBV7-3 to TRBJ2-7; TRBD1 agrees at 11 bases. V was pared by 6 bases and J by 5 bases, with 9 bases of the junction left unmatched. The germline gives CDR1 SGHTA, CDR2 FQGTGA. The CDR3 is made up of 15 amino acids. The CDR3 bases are TGTGCCAGCAGTTATGCCGGGACAGGGGGTAACGAGCAGTACTTC. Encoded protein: CASSYAGTGGNEQYF.

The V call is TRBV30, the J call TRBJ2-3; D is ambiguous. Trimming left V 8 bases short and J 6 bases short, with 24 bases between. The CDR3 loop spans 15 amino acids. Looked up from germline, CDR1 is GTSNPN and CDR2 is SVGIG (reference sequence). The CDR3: CAQGTDWGMMDTQYF. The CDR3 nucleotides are TGTGCCCAAGGAACAGATTGGGGTATGATGGATACGCAGTATTTT.

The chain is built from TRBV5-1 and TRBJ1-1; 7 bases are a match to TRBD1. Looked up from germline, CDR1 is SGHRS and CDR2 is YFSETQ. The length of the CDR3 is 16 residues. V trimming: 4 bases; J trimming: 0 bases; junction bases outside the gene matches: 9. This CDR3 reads CASSKGTDYMNTEAFF. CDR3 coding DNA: TGCGCCAGCAGCAAGGGGACAGACTACATGAACACTGAAGCTTTCTTT.

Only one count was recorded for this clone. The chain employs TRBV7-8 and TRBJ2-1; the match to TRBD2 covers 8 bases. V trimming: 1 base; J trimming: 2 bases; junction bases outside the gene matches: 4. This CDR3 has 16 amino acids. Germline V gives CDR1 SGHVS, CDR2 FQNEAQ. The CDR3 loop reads CASSLDGSGAYNEQFF. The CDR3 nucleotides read TGTGCCAGCAGCTTAGATGGTAGCGGGGCCTACAATGAGCAGTTCTTC. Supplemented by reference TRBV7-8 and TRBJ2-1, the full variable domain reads GAGVSQSPRYKVAKRGQDVALRCDPISGHVSLFWYQQALGQGPEFLTYFQNEAQLDKSGLPSDRFFAERPEGSVSTLKIQRTQQEDSAVYLCASSLDGSGAYNEQFFGPGTRLTVL.

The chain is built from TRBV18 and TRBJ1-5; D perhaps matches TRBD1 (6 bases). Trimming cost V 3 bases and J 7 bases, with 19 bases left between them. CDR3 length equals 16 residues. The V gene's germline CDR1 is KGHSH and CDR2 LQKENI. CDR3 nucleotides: TGTGCCAGCTCACCGGGGGCTTATAATCTCCTCCAGCCCCAGCATTTT. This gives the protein CASSPGAYNLLQPQHF.

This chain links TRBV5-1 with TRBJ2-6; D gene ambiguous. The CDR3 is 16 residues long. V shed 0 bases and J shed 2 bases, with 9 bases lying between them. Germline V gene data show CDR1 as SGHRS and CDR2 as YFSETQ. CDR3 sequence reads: CASSLVAAPGANVLTF. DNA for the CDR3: TGCGCCAGCAGCTTGGTGGCAGCCCCTGGGGCCAACGTCCTGACTTTC.

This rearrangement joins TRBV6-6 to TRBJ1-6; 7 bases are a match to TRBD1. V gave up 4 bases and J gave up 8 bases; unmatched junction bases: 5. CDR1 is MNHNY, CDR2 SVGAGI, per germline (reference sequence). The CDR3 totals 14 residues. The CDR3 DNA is TGTGCCAGCAGTTCACAGGGGCTTTATTCACCCCTCCACTTT. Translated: CASSSQGLYSPLHF.

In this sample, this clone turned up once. CDR3 region: CASSVIGGSGNTIYF. The DNA for the CDR3 is TGTGCCAGCAGCGTAATTGGAGGGTCTGGAAACACCATATATTTT. The genes are TRBV9 and TRBJ1-3; D gene uncertain. V was cut by 1 base and J by 1 base, with 9 bases left in between. Germline V lookup: CDR1 SGDLS, CDR2 YYNGEE. This CDR3 region has 15 residues.

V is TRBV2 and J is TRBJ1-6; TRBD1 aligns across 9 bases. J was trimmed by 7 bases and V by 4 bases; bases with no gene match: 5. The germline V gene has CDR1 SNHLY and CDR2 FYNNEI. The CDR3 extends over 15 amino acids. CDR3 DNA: TGTGCCAGCAGTGCACGGACAGGGGCAAATTCACCCCTCCACTTT. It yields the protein CASSARTGANSPLHF.

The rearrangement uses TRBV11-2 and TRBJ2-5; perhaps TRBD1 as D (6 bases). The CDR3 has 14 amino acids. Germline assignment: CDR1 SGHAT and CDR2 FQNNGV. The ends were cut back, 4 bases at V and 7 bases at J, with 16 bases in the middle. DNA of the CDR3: TGTGCCAGCAGCTCTCTAGGGGGTTCCGGGACCCAGTACTTC. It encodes CASSSLGGSGTQYF.